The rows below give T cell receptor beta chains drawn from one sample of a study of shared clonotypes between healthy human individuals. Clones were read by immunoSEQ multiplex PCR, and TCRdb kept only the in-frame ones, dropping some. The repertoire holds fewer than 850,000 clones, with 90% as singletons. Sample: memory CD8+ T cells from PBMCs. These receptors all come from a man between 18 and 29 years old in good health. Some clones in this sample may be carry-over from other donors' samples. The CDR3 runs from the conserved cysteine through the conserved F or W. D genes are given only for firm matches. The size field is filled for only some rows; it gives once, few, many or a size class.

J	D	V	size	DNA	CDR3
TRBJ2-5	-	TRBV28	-	TGTGCCAGCAGCCCCAGGTTCTGGGAGACCCAGTACTTC	CASSPRFWETQYF
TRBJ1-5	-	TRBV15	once	TGTGCCACCAGCTCCTGGACCACCGAGGTCCACCAGCCCCAGCATTTT	CATSSWTTEVHQPQHF
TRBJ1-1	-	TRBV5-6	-	TGTGCCAGCACCGGTACGTCCTTAGGGGAAGCTTTCTTT	CASTGTSLGEAFF
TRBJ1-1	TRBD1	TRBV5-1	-	TGCGCCAGCAGCTCTACAGGGGGCATTTCTGAAGCTTTCTTT	CASSSTGGISEAFF
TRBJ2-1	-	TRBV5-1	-	TGCGCCAGCAGCTTGGCAGGGCTCTCCTACAATGAGCAGTTCTTC	CASSLAGLSYNEQFF
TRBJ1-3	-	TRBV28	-	TGTGCCAGTCAACGTCGGGGCTCGAACTCTGGAAACACCATATATTTT	CASQRRGSNSGNTIYF
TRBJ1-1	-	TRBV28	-	TGTGCCAGCAGACACCGGGGTACTGAAGCTTTCTTT	CASRHRGTEAFF
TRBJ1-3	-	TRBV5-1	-	TGCGCCAGCAGCTTGGATAGGGGACCTGGAAACACCATATATTTT	CASSLDRGPGNTIYF
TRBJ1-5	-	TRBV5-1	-	TGCGCCAGCAGCTTGGTTTGGTTCAGGGGTGGAAGCAATCAGCCCCAGCATTTT	CASSLVWFRGGSNQPQHF
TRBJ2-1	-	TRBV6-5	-	TGTGCCAGCAGCTTTCGTGGACTATCCTACAATGAGCAGTTCTTC	CASSFRGLSYNEQFF
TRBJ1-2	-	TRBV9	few	TGTGCCAGCAGCGCCTCCCTCCAGGGCTATGGCTACACCTTC	CASSASLQGYGYTF
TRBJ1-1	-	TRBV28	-	TGTGCCAGCAGTTTAAGACAGTTGGAGACTGAAGCTTTCTTT	CASSLRQLETEAFF
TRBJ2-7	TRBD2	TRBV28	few	TGTGCCAGCAGTTTACGACTAGCGGGAGTTGGGAACTCCTACGAGCAGTACTTC	CASSLRLAGVGNSYEQYF
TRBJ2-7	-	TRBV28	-	TGTGCCAGCAGTTTTATGGGGGGCTCTTACGAGCAGTACTTC	CASSFMGGSYEQYF